The 10 T cell receptor beta chains below come from one sample, sequenced in a study of T cell repertoires in cytomegalovirus infection. Antigen specificity for these receptors is unknown. MiXCR, run by TCRdb on the reads, gives a single entry per CDR3 protein. Here the sample spans roughly 920,000 distinct CDR3 sequences, around a third being singletons. The sample consisted of cultured CD8+ T cells from PBMCs, taken from culture after CMV antigen stimulation. All receptors come from a human donor in good health (CMV status not recorded). Some clones in this sample may be carry-over from other donors' samples.

The chain joins TRBV4-3 to TRBJ2-2; D is unresolved. The CDR3 loop spans 16 amino acids. Trimming cost V 0 bases and J 7 bases, with 15 bases left between them. Germline V gives CDR1 LGHNA, CDR2 YSLEER. The CDR3 DNA reads TGCGCCAGCAGCCAAGATAGGGTCGCAACTGGCGGGGAGCTGTTTTTT. Encoded protein: CASSQDRVATGGELFF.

The chain is built from TRBV4-1 and TRBJ2-1; D gene uncertain. Between the trimmed V and J ends, which lost 1 base and 4 bases, there was a span of 11 bases. CDR3 length equals 15 residues. Germline values: CDR1 MGHRA, CDR2 YSYEKL. The CDR3 loop reads CASSQAPHEYNEQFF. CDR3 DNA: TGCGCCAGCAGCCAAGCACCCCATGAATACAATGAGCAGTTCTTC.

The gene calls are TRBV11-2 and TRBJ1-2; D is unclear. CDR3 size: 16 residues. V lost 0 bases to trimming and J lost 4 bases, with 15 bases between them. Germline-derived CDR1 and CDR2 are SGHAT and FQNNGV. For the CDR3, the DNA is TGTGCCAGCAGCTTAGATCTGGGGATGGGGAGCTATGGCTACACCTTC. The encoded protein is CASSLDLGMGSYGYTF.

V usage is TRBV19 and J usage is TRBJ2-1; unclear D gene. CDR1 is LNHDA, CDR2 SQIVND, per germline (reference sequence). V dropped 2 bases and J dropped 10 bases, with 12 bases sitting between them. This CDR3 comprises 13 residues. The CDR3 region has the DNA TGTGCCAGTAGTATAATTGTAGGCCAGGAGCAGTTCTTC. Amino acids: CASSIIVGQEQFF.

Comment on this clonotype: The junction and the germline gene differ at one end; a read error may be behind it. The chain employs TRBV7-3 and TRBJ1-6; 8 bases align to TRBD1. From germline, CDR1 is SGHTA and CDR2 FQGTGA. The CDR3 has 14 residues. CDR3 protein: CTSSLGQGKSPLHF. CDR3 in DNA: TGTACCAGCAGCCTAGGACAGGGAAAGTCACCCCTCCACTTT.

At least ten counts were recorded for this clonotype. V usage is TRBV27 and J usage is TRBJ2-1, with a weak D call TRBD2 (7 bases). Trimming removed 9 bases from V and 2 bases from J, with 14 bases in between. CDR3 length equals 14 residues. Germline V gene lookup returns CDR1 MNHEY and CDR2 SMNVEV (reference sequence). The CDR3 here is CASSRGGPYNEQFF. The CDR3 nucleotides read TGTGCCAGTAGTAGGGGGGGGCCCTACAATGAGCAGTTCTTC.

The J gene is TRBJ1-5, the V gene TRBV19; weak D call: TRBD1 (6 bases). Germline CDR1 and CDR2: LNHDA and SQIVND (reference sequence). CDR3 length: 19 amino acids. V gave up 0 bases and J gave up 5 bases, with 23 bases separating them. The CDR3 here is CASSIDRYLGPGAHQPQHF. DNA for the CDR3: TGTGCCAGTAGTATAGATCGATACTTAGGTCCAGGGGCCCATCAGCCCCAGCATTTT.

The chain carries TRBV20-1 and TRBJ2-3, with D unclear. CDR3 length equals 15 residues. Trimming pared 0 bases from V and 2 bases from J, leaving 12 bases between. Germline V gene data show CDR1 as DFQATT and CDR2 as SNEGSKA (reference sequence). The CDR3 protein is CSARDPNYLTDTQYF. CDR3 sequence (DNA): TGCAGTGCTAGAGATCCCAACTACCTCACAGATACGCAGTATTTT.

The chain carries TRBV14 and TRBJ1-4; TRBD1 is a possible D gene (6 bases). This CDR3 has 15 residues. The V gene lost 4 bases and the J gene lost 5 bases, with 14 bases spanning the gap. Germline CDR1 and CDR2: SGHDN and FVKESK. CDR3 in DNA: TGTGCCAGCAGCCGGCGACAGGAAATAAATGAAAAACTGTTTTTT. This translates into CASSRRQEINEKLFF.

The gene calls are TRBV12-3 or TRBV12-4 and TRBJ1-2; no firm D call. Trimming removed 2 bases at V and 4 bases at J, with 11 bases between. CDR3 size: 14 residues. This CDR3 reads CASSLNLIIYGYTF. CDR3 bases: TGTGCCAGCAGTTTAAACCTCATAATCTATGGCTACACCTTC.